The next 22 T cell receptor beta chains were all read from a single sample in a study of cytomegalovirus exposure and HLA in healthy donors. The PCR used 60 Vbeta and 13 Jbeta primers. Profiling relied on immunoSEQ multiplex PCR, and the TCRdb table lists in-frame clones only, not all of them. The sample records tens of thousands of clones, 80% being singletons. What was sequenced was PBMCs. The source of these receptors is a male donor in good health and CMV-seronegative.

The J gene is TRBJ2-2, the V gene TRBV7-3, with TRBD1 as a possible D gene (6 bases). This CDR3 has 16 residues. V dropped 1 base and J dropped 4 bases, with 13 bases sitting between them. The germline V gene encodes CDR1 SGHTA and CDR2 FQGTGA. In DNA, the CDR3 is TGTGCCAGCAGCTTAATCCCAGGGGCCAGCACCGGGGAGCTGTTTTTT. It codes for CASSLIPGASTGELFF.

The chain couples TRBV27 to TRBJ2-7, with 8 nucleotides matching TRBD2. The germline V gene encodes CDR1 MNHEY and CDR2 SMNVEV (reference sequence). Trimming removed 5 bases from V and 4 bases from J; junction bases left unmatched: 10. The CDR3 has 15 residues. CDR3 sequence: CASSPGAGVGYEQYF. CDR3 DNA sequence: TGTGCCAGCAGTCCGGGAGCGGGAGTAGGGTACGAGCAGTACTTC.

The chain employs TRBV5-1 and TRBJ1-4; D might be TRBD1 (6 bases). The CDR3 extends over 15 amino acids. Germline V gene lookup returns CDR1 SGHRS and CDR2 YFSETQ. Trimming removed 2 bases from V and 3 bases from J, with 11 bases in between. The CDR3 spells CASSLVTGSNEKLFF. In DNA, the CDR3 is TGCGCCAGCAGCTTAGTGACAGGCTCTAATGAAAAACTGTTTTTT.

This clone was recorded a few times. This chain links TRBV2 with TRBJ2-3; 8 nucleotides line up with TRBD2. V was pared by 6 bases and J by 8 bases, with 13 bases of the junction left unmatched. CDR1 and CDR2 (germline): SNHLY, FYNNEI. The CDR3 contains 15 residues. For the CDR3, the DNA is TGTGCCAGCAGCCCCGGGAGGGCCGGGGGGATTACGCAGTATTTT. Protein: CASSPGRAGGITQYF.

The rearrangement uses TRBV15 and TRBJ1-2; 9 bases align to TRBD1. Losses at the gene ends were 3 bases for V and 8 bases for J; bases not matched to a gene: 7. The CDR3 covers 14 residues. The germline CDR1 and CDR2 sequences are LNHNV and YYDKDF (reference sequence). The CDR3 DNA reads TGTGCCACCAGCAGGGACAGGGGAAATAAGGGCTACACCTTC. This translates into CATSRDRGNKGYTF.

The gene calls are TRBV5-1 and TRBJ2-1; TRBD2 agrees at 9 bases. Germline V gene data show CDR1 as SGHRS and CDR2 as YFSETQ. The CDR3 covers 18 residues. Unmatched junction bases numbered 15, after V lost 7 bases and J lost 1 base. As DNA, the CDR3 is TGCGCCAGCCGGCTAGGGGTAGCGGGAGACTTTTCCTACAATGAGCAGTTCTTC. Translation gives CASRLGVAGDFSYNEQFF.

The rearrangement links TRBV5-6 to TRBJ1-5; no clear D. This CDR3 region has 14 residues. With 0 bases removed from V and 2 bases from J, the gap between germline ends came to 6 bases. From germline, CDR1 is SGHDT and CDR2 YYEEEE. DNA of the CDR3: TGTGCCAGCAGCTTGGGGGCTGGCAATCAGCCCCAGCATTTT. Its translation: CASSLGAGNQPQHF.

The chain recombines TRBV6-6 with TRBJ2-6; D is possibly TRBD2 (6 bases). Deletions cut 7 bases from V and 4 bases from J, with 17 bases between. The CDR3 spans 16 residues. Germline V gives CDR1 MNHNY, CDR2 SVGAGI (reference sequence). CDR3 sequence: CASITSGTSGANVLTF. The CDR3 nucleotides read TGTGCCAGCATAACATCAGGGACTTCAGGGGCCAACGTCCTGACTTTC.

V usage is TRBV6-6 and J usage is TRBJ2-5; D might be TRBD2 (5 bases). Trimming left V 6 bases short and J 1 base short, with 15 bases between. Germline V gene data show CDR1 as MNHNY and CDR2 as SVGAGI (reference sequence). The CDR3 consists of 15 residues. The CDR3 region has the DNA TGTGCCAGCAGGGGCCCACGGGGTTCCCAAGAGACCCAGTACTTC. It is translated as CASRGPRGSQETQYF.

This clone turned up a few times. The chain carries TRBV5-5 and TRBJ2-3; 7 bases map to TRBD1. Germline V gene lookup returns CDR1 SGHKS and CDR2 YYEKEE (reference sequence). After removal of 6 bases from V and 1 base from J, the junction contained 5 bases not matched to a gene. This CDR3 has 14 residues. The CDR3 is CASTLTGGTDTQYF. The CDR3 bases are TGTGCCAGCACCCTAACAGGGGGCACAGATACGCAGTATTTT.

The CDR3 reads CASSHEGESYNEQFF. CDR3 nucleotide sequence: TGTGCCAGCAGCCACGAGGGGGAGTCCTACAATGAGCAGTTCTTC. The chain employs TRBV4-2 and TRBJ2-1; a weak D match, TRBD1 (6 bases). Germline V gene sequence: CDR1 LGHNA, CDR2 YNFKEQ. The V end lost 3 bases, the J end lost 1 base, and 10 bases lay between the germline ends. The CDR3 runs 15 residues.

The chain is built from TRBV5-1 and TRBJ2-1; 16 nucleotides agree with TRBD2. The length of the CDR3 is 19 residues. V shed 5 bases and J 6 bases; nucleotides not matched to a gene: 14. In germline, CDR1 is SGHRS, CDR2 YFSETQ. The CDR3 DNA is TGCGCCAGCAGTACTGCCGGGACTAGCGGGGGGGCTCTTTTCAATGAGCAGTTCTTC. It translates to CASSTAGTSGGALFNEQFF.

The chain joins TRBV2 to TRBJ1-1, with D maybe TRBD1 (5 bases). Germline assignment: CDR1 SNHLY and CDR2 FYNNEI. V lost 7 bases, J lost 2 bases, and 17 bases lay in between. The CDR3 has 15 residues. This CDR3 reads CASNFFGGSNTEAFF. The CDR3 DNA follows: TGTGCCAGCAACTTCTTTGGGGGGTCAAACACTGAAGCTTTCTTT.

With regard to this clone: One end of the junction varies from germline; a read error may be responsible. The chain combines TRBV5-1 with TRBJ1-2; 10 positions agree with TRBD1. The CDR3 runs 14 residues. From germline, CDR1 is SGHRS and CDR2 YFSETQ. The CDR3 DNA sequence: TGCGCCAGCAGCTTGGCCGGGACAGGGGATGGCTACCCCTTC. It is translated as CASSLAGTGDGYPF.

This clone was found once. This chain connects TRBV6-1 to TRBJ2-7; the D gene is possibly TRBD1 (6 bases). This CDR3 has 14 amino acids. The ends were cut back, 6 bases at V and 3 bases at J, with 15 bases in the middle. Germline CDR1 reads MNHNS; CDR2 reads SASEGT. CDR3 bases: TGTGCCAGCAGAGGAACGGGACACGACTACGAGCAGTACTTC. Amino acids: CASRGTGHDYEQYF.

The rearrangement links TRBV25-1 to TRBJ2-3; TRBD1 matches 8 bases. Germline CDR1 is MGHDK and CDR2 is SYGVNS. V lost 6 bases and J lost 2; bases outside the gene matches: 4. CDR3 size: 14 residues. The CDR3 sequence is CASRKTGVTDTQYF. The CDR3, as DNA: TGTGCCAGCAGGAAGACAGGGGTCACAGATACGCAGTATTTT.

V is TRBV7-2 and J is TRBJ1-5, with D unclear. The CDR3 loop spans 16 amino acids. CDR1 is SGHTA, CDR2 FQGNSA, per germline. V shed 1 base and J shed 5 bases, with 15 bases lying between them. The CDR3 is CASSLVSTQLDQPQHF. CDR3 DNA: TGTGCCAGCAGCTTAGTCAGTACCCAGTTGGATCAGCCCCAGCATTTT. Supplemented by reference TRBV7-2 and TRBJ1-5, the full variable domain reads GAGVSQSPSNKVTEKGKDVELRCDPISGHTALYWYRQSLGQGLEFLIYFQGNSAPDKSGLPSDRFSAERTGGSVSTLTIQRTQQEDSAVYLCASSLVSTQLDQPQHFGDGTRLSIL.

The J gene is TRBJ2-5, the V gene TRBV5-1; perhaps TRBD2 as D (6 bases). Trimming stripped 0 bases from V and 4 bases from J, with 22 bases between. The CDR3 contains 18 residues. In germline, CDR1 is SGHRS, CDR2 YFSETQ. CDR3 DNA sequence: TGCGCCAGCAGCTTGGAGAGCCCGGGACTGATTACCGGAGAGACCCAGTACTTC. Encoded protein: CASSLESPGLITGETQYF.

The chain uses TRBV28 and TRBJ1-5, with D unclear. The germline V gene encodes CDR1 MDHEN and CDR2 SYDVKM. Trimming removed 1 base from V and 10 bases from J, with 5 bases in between. The CDR3 is made up of 11 amino acids. DNA for the CDR3: TGTGCCAGCAGTTTATCGGGACCCCAGCATTTT. Its protein product is CASSLSGPQHF.

The chain is built from TRBV5-1 and TRBJ1-5; TRBD1 is a possible D gene (6 bases). CDR1 SGHRS and CDR2 YFSETQ come from the germline V gene. The ends were cut back, 2 bases at V and 1 base at J, with 10 bases in the middle. The CDR3 consists of 15 residues. The DNA for the CDR3 is TGCGCCAGCAGCTTAGCAGGGGCCAGCAATCAGCCCCAGCATTTT. The encoded protein is CASSLAGASNQPQHF.

The V call is TRBV19, the J call TRBJ2-1; TRBD1 aligns across 7 bases. Looked up from germline, CDR1 is LNHDA and CDR2 is SQIVND (reference sequence). This CDR3 region has 14 residues. Trimming cost V 4 bases and J 7 bases; bases outside gene matches: 7. This CDR3 is CASSTRQGSNEQFF. The CDR3 bases are TGTGCCAGTAGTACCCGACAGGGCTCGAATGAGCAGTTCTTC.

The CDR3 region is CASRAGTPSGEQYF. DNA for the CDR3: TGCGCCAGCAGGGCGGGGACGCCTTCTGGCGAGCAGTACTTC. The chain carries TRBV5-1 and TRBJ2-7; the D gene is possibly TRBD2 (6 bases). The CDR3 spans 14 residues. Germline CDR1 SGHRS, CDR2 YFSETQ. Trimming shortened V by 5 bases and J by 6 bases, and 18 bases separated the two germline ends.